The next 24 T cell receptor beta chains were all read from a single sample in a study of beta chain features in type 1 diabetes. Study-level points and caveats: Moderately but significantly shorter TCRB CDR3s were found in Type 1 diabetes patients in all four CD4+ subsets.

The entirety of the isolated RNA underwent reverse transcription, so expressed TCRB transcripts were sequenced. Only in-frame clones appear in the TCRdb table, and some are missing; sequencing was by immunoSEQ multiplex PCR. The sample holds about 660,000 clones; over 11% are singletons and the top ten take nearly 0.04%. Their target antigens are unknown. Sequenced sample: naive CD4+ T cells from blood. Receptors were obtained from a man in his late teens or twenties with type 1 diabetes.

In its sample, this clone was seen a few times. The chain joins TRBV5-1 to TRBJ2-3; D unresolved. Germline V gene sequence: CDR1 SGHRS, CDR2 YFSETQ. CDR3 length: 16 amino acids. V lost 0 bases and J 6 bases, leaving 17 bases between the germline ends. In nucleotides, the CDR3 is TGCGCCAGCAGCTTGGCCTTAGATTCCTTGGTTGATACGCAGTATTTT. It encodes CASSLALDSLVDTQYF.

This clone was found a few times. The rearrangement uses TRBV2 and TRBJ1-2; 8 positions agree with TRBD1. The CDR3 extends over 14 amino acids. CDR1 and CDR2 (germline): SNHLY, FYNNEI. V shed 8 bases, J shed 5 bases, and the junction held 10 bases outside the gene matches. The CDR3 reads CASSRTGHKYGYTF. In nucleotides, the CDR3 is TGTGCCAGCTCACGGACAGGGCATAAGTATGGCTACACCTTC.

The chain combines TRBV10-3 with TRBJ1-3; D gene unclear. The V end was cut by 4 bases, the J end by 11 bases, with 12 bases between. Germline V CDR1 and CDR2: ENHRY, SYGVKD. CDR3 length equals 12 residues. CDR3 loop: CAISGPAGSIYF. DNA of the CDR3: TGTGCCATCAGTGGACCGGCCGGGTCCATATATTTT.

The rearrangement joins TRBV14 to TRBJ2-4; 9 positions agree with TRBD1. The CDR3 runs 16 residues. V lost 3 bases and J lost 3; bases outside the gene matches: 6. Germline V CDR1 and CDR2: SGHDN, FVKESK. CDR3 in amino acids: CASSHYRDRVKNIQYF. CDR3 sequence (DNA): TGTGCCAGCAGCCATTACCGGGACAGGGTCAAAAACATTCAGTACTTC. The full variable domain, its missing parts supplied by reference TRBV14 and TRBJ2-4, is EAGVTQFPSHSVIEKGQTVTLRCDPISGHDNLYWYRRVMGKEIKFLLHFVKESKQDESGMPNNRFLAERTGGTYSTLKVQPAELEDSGVYFCASSHYRDRVKNIQYFGAGTRLSVL.

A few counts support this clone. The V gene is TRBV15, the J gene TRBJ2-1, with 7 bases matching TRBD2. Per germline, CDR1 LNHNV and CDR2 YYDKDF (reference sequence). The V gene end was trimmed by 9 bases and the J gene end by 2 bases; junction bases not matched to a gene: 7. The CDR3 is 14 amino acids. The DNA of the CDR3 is TGTGCCACTTTGCCTAGCGGAGCCTACAATGAGCAGTTCTTC. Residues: CATLPSGAYNEQFF.

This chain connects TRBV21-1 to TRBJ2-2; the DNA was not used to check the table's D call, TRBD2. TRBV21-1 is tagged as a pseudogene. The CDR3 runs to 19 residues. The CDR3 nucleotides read TGTGCCAGCAGCAAAGGCAGACTTCGGAGAACCCTTAACACCGGGGAGCTGTTTTTT. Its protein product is CASSKGRLRRTLNTGELFF.

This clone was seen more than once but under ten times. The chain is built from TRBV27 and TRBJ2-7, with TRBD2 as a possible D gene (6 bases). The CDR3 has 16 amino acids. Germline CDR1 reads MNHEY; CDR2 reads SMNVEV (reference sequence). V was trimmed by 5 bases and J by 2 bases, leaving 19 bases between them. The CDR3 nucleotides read TGTGCCAGCAGTCTTACTTTGGGACTTGGAACCTACGAGCAGTACTTC. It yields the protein CASSLTLGLGTYEQYF.

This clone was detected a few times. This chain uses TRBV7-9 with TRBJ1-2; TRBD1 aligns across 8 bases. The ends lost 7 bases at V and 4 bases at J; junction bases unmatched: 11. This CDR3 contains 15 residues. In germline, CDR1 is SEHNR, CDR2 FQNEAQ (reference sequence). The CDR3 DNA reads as TGTGCCAGCAACCAAGTGGACAGGGCGACCTATGGCTACACCTTC. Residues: CASNQVDRATYGYTF.

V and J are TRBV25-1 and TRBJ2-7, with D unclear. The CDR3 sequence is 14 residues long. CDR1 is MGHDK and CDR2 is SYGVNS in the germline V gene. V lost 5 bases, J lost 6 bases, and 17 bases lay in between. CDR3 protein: CASSLRSGSAEQYF. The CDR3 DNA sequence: TGTGCCAGCAGTCTTCGGAGTGGGTCTGCCGAGCAGTACTTC.

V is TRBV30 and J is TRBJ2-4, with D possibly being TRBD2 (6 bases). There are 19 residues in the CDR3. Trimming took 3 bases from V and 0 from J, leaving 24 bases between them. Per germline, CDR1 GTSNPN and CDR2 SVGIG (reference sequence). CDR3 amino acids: CAWSGEASGLILAKNIQYF. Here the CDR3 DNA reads TGTGCCTGGAGCGGTGAAGCCTCGGGACTTATTCTAGCCAAAAACATTCAGTACTTC.

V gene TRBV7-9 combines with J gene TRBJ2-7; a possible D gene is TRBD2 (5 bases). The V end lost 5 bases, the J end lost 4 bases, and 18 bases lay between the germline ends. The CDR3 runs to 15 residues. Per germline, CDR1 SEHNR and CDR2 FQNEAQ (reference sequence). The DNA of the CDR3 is TGTGCCAGCAGCGTGAGCGGTCTTCCGGTGTACGAGCAGTACTTC. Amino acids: CASSVSGLPVYEQYF.

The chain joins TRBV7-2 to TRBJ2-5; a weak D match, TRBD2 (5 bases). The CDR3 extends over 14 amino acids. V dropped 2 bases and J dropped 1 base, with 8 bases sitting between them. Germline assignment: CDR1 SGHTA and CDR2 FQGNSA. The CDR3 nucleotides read TGTGCCAGCAGCTTACGTAGCGTCCAAGAGACCCAGTACTTC. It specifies CASSLRSVQETQYF.

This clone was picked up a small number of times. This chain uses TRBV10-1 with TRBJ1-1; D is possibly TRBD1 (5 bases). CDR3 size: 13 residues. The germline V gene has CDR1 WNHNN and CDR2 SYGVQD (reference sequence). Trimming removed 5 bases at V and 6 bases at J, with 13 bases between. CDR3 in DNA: TGCGCCAGCAGTCCGGGACCACGGGCTGAAGCTTTCTTT. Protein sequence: CASSPGPRAEAFF.

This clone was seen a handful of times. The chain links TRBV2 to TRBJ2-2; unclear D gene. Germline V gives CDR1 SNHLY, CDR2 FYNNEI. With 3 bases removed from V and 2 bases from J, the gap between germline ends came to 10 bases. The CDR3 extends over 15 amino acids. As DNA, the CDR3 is TGTGCCAGCAGTGAGTGGCAGGCCAACACCGGGGAGCTGTTTTTT. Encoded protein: CASSEWQANTGELFF.

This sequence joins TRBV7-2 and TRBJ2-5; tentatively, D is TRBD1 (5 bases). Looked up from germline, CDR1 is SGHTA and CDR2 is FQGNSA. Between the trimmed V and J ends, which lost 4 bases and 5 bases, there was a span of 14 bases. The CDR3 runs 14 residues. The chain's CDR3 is CASSSGNTEETQYF. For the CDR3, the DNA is TGTGCCAGCAGCTCAGGGAATACTGAGGAGACCCAGTACTTC.

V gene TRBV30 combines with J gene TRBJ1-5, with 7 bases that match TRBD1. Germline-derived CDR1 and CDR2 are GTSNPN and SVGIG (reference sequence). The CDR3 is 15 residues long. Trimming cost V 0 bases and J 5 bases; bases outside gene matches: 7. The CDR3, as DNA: TGTGCCTGGAGTGTATCAGGGGGGCGGGATCAGCCCCAGCATTTT. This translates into CAWSVSGGRDQPQHF.

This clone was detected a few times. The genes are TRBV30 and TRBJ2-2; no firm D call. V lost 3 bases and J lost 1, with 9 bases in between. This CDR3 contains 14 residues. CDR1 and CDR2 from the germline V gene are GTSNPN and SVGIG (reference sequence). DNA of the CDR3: TGTGCCTGGAGCCCCAGGATGAACACCGGGGAGCTGTTTTTT. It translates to CAWSPRMNTGELFF. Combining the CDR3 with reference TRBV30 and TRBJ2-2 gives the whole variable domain SQTIHQWPATLVQPVGSPLSLECTVEGTSNPNLYWYRQAAGRGLQLLFYSVGIGQISSEVPQNLSASRPQDRQFILSSKKLLLSDSGFYLCAWSPRMNTGELFFGEGSRLTVL.

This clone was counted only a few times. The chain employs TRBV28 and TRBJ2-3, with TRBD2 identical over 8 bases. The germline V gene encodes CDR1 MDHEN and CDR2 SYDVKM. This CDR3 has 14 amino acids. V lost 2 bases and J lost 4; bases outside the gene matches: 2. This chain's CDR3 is CASSLAGGPDTQYF. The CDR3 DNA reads TGTGCCAGCAGTTTAGCGGGGGGACCAGATACGCAGTATTTT.

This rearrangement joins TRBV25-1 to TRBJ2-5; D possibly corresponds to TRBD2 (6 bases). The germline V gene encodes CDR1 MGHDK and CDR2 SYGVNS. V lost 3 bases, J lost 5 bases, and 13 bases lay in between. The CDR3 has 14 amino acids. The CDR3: CASSDRLAGETQYF. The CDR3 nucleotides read TGTGCCAGCAGTGACCGACTGGCGGGGGAGACCCAGTACTTC.

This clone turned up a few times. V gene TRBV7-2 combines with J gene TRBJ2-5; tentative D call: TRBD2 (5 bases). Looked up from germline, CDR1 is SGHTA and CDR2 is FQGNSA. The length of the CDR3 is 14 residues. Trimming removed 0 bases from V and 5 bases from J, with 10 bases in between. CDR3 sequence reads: CASSLAGWRETQYF. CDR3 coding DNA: TGTGCCAGCAGCTTAGCGGGTTGGAGGGAGACCCAGTACTTC.

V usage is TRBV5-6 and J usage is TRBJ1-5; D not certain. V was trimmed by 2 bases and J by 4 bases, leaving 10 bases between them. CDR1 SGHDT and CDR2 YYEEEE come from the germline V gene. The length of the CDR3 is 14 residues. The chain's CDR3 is CASSFLMGNQPQHF. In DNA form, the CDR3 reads TGTGCCAGCAGCTTTTTAATGGGTAATCAGCCCCAGCATTTT. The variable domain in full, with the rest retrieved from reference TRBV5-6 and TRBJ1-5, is DAGVTQSPTHLIKTRGQQVTLRCSPKSGHDTVSWYQQALGQGPQFIFQYYEEEERQRGNFPDRFSGHQFPNYSSELNVNALLLGDSALYLCASSFLMGNQPQHFGDGTRLSIL.

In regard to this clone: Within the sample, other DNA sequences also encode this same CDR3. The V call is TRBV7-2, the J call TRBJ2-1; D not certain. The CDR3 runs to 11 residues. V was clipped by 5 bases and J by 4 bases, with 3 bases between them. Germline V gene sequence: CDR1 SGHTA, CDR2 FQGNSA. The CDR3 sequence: CASSAYNEQFF. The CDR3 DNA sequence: TGTGCCAGCAGCGCTTACAATGAGCAGTTCTTC.

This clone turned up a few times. The CDR3 coding sequence is TGTGCCAGCAGCTTCGGGTCTCCGAATGGCTACACCTTC. This translates into CASSFGSPNGYTF. The chain combines TRBV7-9 with TRBJ1-2; no clear D. The V end lost 3 bases, the J end lost 6 bases, and 11 bases lay between the germline ends. The CDR3 has 13 residues. In germline, CDR1 is SEHNR, CDR2 FQNEAQ (reference sequence).

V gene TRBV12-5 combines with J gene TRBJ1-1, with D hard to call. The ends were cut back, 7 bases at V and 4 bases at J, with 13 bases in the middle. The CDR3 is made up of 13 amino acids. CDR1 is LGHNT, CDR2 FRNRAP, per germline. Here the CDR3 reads CASAPAVGTEAFF. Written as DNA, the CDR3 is TGTGCTAGTGCTCCCGCGGTTGGCACTGAAGCTTTCTTT.